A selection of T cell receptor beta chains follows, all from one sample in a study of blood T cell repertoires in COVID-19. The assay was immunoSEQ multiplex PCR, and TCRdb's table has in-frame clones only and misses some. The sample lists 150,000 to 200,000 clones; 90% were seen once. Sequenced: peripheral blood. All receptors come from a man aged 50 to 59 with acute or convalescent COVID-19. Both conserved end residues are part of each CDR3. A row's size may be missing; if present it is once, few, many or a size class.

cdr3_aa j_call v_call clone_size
CASSSLGTVSNQPQHF TRBJ1-5 TRBV27 .
CASSRDRGETQYF TRBJ2-5 TRBV7-8 .
CASSLSEDYGYTF TRBJ1-2 TRBV28 .
CASRDDRGWTGIAKNIQYF TRBJ2-4 TRBV27 .
CASSQRTGKETQYF TRBJ2-5 TRBV3-1/TRBV3-2 .
CASSFSAGEQFF TRBJ2-1 TRBV5-1 .
CASSLGPGQGAILNQTNTEAFF TRBJ1-1 TRBV28 once
CASSLAGAETQYF TRBJ2-5 TRBV6-5 .
CASTGTGVLLHPLEVEQYF TRBJ2-7 TRBV28 .
CASSVQGPNTEAFF TRBJ1-1 TRBV27 .
CASSELQVEKLFF TRBJ1-4 TRBV6-1 .
CASSLAVSGSTDTQYF TRBJ2-3 TRBV5-1 .
CASSQDRRTGGYTF TRBJ1-2 TRBV4-3 .
CASSQTGGGYTF TRBJ1-2 TRBV3-1/TRBV3-2 once
CARRELSRGPLSSGNQPQHF TRBJ1-5 TRBV5-3 .
CASSFGQGAEAFF TRBJ1-1 TRBV6-5 .
CASSPGTIQYF TRBJ2-3 TRBV7-9 .
CASSRGTALYNEQFF TRBJ2-1 TRBV3-1/TRBV3-2 .
CASSLLAGLTDTQYF TRBJ2-3 TRBV11-1 .
CASSLRGIGSPLHF TRBJ1-6 TRBV27 .
CASSNRGNSPLHF TRBJ1-6 TRBV5-1 .
CASSHRGGTETQYF TRBJ2-5 TRBV28 .
CASSLPGTPGSPLHF TRBJ1-6 TRBV5-1 .
CASSKDRGTTNEKLFF TRBJ1-4 TRBV28 .
CASSDGGSGTDTQYF TRBJ2-3 TRBV6-4 .
CSVEPAGTGYPVWTEAFF TRBJ1-1 TRBV29-1 .
CASSEGAVSGTQYF TRBJ2-3 TRBV2 .
CASSRLGTFSYEQYF TRBJ2-7 TRBV14 .